A few counts support the clone carrying this TCR beta chain. Its antigen is not known. The data derive from a study of T-cell reconstitution after alpha-beta-depleted transplantation in children. Study-wide results and caveats: High day-60 TCRbeta diversity in some patients came from surviving recipient T cells and thymic progenitors. T cells produced anew were the main source of T-cell counts and diversity one year after transplant. Several hundred graft clones that had expanded were reportedly the source of alpha-beta T cells about two months after transplant.

This sample's TCRbeta library carried unique molecular identifier barcodes. TCRdb called the PCR reads again in MiXCR, with one record for every CDR3 protein. The sample includes about 980,000 distinct CDR3 sequences, about 30% of them seen just once. The specimen was PBMCs, mostly from graft donor cells, collected 360 days after TCRalphabeta/CD19-depleted stem cell transplant. This TCR came from a boy in the first two years of life who had a stem cell transplant for SCID, so the T cells may come from the graft donor.

The DNA for the CDR3 is TGTGCCAGCAGCTTTTGGATAGGGGGACTCCCAGATACGCAGTATTTT. Protein sequence: CASSFWIGGLPDTQYF. The chain carries TRBV5-6 and TRBJ2-3; the D call may be TRBD1 or TRBD2 (6 bases each). In germline, CDR1 is SGHDT, CDR2 YYEEEE. Deletions cut 2 bases from V and 4 bases from J, with 17 bases between. This CDR3 has 16 residues.